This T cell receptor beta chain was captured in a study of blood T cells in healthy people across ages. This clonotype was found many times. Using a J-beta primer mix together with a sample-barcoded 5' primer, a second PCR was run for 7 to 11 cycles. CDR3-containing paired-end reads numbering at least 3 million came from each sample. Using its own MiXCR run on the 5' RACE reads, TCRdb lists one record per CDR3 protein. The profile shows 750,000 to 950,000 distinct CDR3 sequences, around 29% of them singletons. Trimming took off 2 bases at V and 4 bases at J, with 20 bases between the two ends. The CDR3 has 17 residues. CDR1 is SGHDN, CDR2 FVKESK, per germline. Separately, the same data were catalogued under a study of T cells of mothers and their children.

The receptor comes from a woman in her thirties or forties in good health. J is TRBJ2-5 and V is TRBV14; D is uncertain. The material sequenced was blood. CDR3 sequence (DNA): TGTGCCAGCAGCCAAACGATCGCCGGCCTCGGGCTAGAGACCCAGTACTTC. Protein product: CASSQTIAGLGLETQYF. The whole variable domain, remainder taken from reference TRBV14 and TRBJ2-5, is EAGVTQFPSHSVIEKGQTVTLRCDPISGHDNLYWYRRVMGKEIKFLLHFVKESKQDESGMPNNRFLAERTGGTYSTLKVQPAELEDSGVYFCASSQTIAGLGLETQYFGPGTRLLVL.